This TCR beta chain was obtained from a study of blood T cell repertoires in COVID-19 (dated by TCRdb to about 2020). Regarding the study in general: Collaborator samples came from the United States, Italy and Spain and covered acute and convalescent phases of COVID-19. The samples were drawn from two sources: the first 160 participants of the ongoing ImmuneRACE study, and over 950 subjects contributed by 6 global collaborators. The dataset comprised deeply sampled blood TCRbeta repertoires from subjects exposed to, actively infected with, or recovered from COVID-19. HLA class I and class II types, where available, came from metadata supplied by the sample provider rather than from assay-based typing. Sample metadata almost always included a de-identified subject ID, COVID-19 status, age in years and sex. The material from the prospective study consisted of cDNA or gDNA derived from T cells, B-cell-depleted T cells, or PBMCs. The repertoires were released in a freely available public database meant as a resource for research on the immune response to SARS-CoV-2. General study outcomes and caveats: The quantity of clinical and demographic metadata differed by source and by participant and was supplied without curation.

TCRbeta CDR3 regions were amplified from genomic DNA using the immunoSEQ Assay, a bias-controlled multiplex PCR. Concerning the study's data processing: Within the assay, amplification of reference gene primers was used to estimate how many nucleated cells each sample contained. Sequence reads were collapsed and filtered to measure the absolute abundance of every unique TCRbeta CDR3 rearrangement. For each sample, productive Simpson clonality was calculated by taking the square root of Simpson's diversity index across productive rearrangements. Sourced from immuneACCESS, this table was stored by TCRdb with only in-frame sequences that have V and J called. A share of the clones is absent; for the studies checked, an unresolved V gene accounts for under half, and the remainder has no known explanation. V, J and clone size derive from that table, while D and trimming were established from the DNA sequence. This sample holds around 160,000 clones; about 83% were observed only once. 4.5% to 6% of the sample lies in the top ten.

Details on this clone: The antigen it binds to is not known. No quality values exist for individual bases; no much larger clone is one base distant.

Participants in the prospective study were aged roughly 18 to 95 years, lived in 20 to 30 United States geographic areas, and enrolled through a virtual design. In the prospective study, cohorts were assigned on the basis of participant-reported clinical history obtained from a screening survey and a study questionnaire. Exposed participants had been in contact, within 2 weeks of entering the study, with a person who had a PCR-confirmed or clinician-diagnosed case of COVID-19. Each participant in the prospective study had whole blood, serum and a nasopharyngeal or oropharyngeal swab collected by mobile phlebotomists. Prospective study participants could optionally give additional blood draws and questionnaires over an approximately 2-month period. Prospective study blood samples were shipped either frozen or at room temperature before DNA extraction. The specimen sequenced was PBMCs or T cells enriched from blood (not recorded which). The TCR sequence derives from a woman in her forties or fifties who had been exposed to COVID-19.

The DNA is as follows: TGTGCCAGCAGCGTAGGGCTAGCCCACTACAATGAGCAGTTCTTC. It is translated as CASSVGLAHYNEQFF. The rearranged chain carries TRBV9 and TRBJ2-1; a tentative D match to TRBD2 spans 5 bases. The V end loses 0 bases and the J end loses 3 bases, and a stretch of 10 bases separates them. Counted from cysteine to phenylalanine, this CDR3 has 15 amino acids. Just the 45-base CDR3 DNA is kept, in frame starting at base 1. CDR1 and CDR2 are read off the germline V gene as SGDLS and YYNGEE. Reference TRBV9 and TRBJ2-1 proteins supply the regions before and after the CDR3; the full variable domain is: DSGVTQTPKHLITATGQRVTLRCSPRSGDLSVYWYQQSLDQGLQFLIQYYNGEERAKGNILERFSAQQFPDLHSELNLSSLELGDSALYFCASSVGLAHYNEQFFGPGTRLTVL.